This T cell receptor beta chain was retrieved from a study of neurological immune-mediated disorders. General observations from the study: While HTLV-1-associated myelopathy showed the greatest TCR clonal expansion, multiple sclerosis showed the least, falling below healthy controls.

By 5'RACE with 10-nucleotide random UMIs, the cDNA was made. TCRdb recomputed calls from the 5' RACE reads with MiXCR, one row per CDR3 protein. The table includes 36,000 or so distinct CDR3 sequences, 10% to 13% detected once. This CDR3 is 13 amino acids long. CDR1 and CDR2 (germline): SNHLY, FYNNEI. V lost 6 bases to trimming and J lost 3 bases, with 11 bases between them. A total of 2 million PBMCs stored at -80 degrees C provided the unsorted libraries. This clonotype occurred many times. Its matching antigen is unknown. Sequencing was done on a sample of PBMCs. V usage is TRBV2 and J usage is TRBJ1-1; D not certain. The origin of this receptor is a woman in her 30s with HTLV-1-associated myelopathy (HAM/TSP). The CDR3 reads CASRQREHTEAFF. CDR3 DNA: TGTGCCAGCAGACAACGGGAGCACACTGAAGCTTTCTTT.